Listed here are 7 T cell receptor beta chains from one sample, sequenced in a study of blood T cell repertoires in COVID-19. This table comes from immunoSEQ multiplex PCR, and its TCRdb copy is limited to in-frame clones, with some not included. The data hold roughly 150,000 clones, with 65% to 85% observed a single time. Source material: peripheral blood. These receptors originate from a woman aged 50 to 65 with acute or convalescent COVID-19.

The gene calls are TRBV6-5 and TRBJ1-1; D remains ambiguous. Germline V CDR1 and CDR2: MNHEY, SVGAGI. The CDR3 is 14 amino acids. The CDR3 spells CIAGADFANTEAFF. The CDR3 DNA follows: TGTATCGCAGGAGCGGATTTTGCGAACACTGAAGCTTTCTTT.

The gene calls are TRBV19 and TRBJ2-2; 9 nucleotides align to TRBD1. The CDR3 extends over 14 amino acids. CDR1 LNHDA and CDR2 SQIVND come from the germline V gene (reference sequence). The V and J ends lost 7 bases and 7 bases, in that order; junction bases with no gene match: 7. In nucleotides, the CDR3 is TGTGCCAGTATCTGGAGGACAGGGGACGGGGAGCTGTTTTTT. It codes for CASIWRTGDGELFF.

V usage is TRBV5-1 and J usage is TRBJ2-1; D is perhaps TRBD1 (6 bases). From germline, CDR1 is SGHRS and CDR2 YFSETQ. This CDR3 spans 15 amino acids. The ends were cut back, 4 bases at V and 9 bases at J, with 20 bases in the middle. Here the CDR3 reads CASSPRTEGTSEQFF. The CDR3 region has the DNA TGCGCCAGCAGCCCTCGGACAGAAGGAACGAGTGAGCAGTTCTTC.

This clone has just a few counts. The chain links TRBV10-3 to TRBJ2-1, with TRBD2 identical over 8 bases. The J segment lost 6 bases and the V segment lost 5 bases, leaving 6 bases of the junction unmatched. The CDR3 loop spans 14 amino acids. From germline, CDR1 is ENHRY and CDR2 SYGVKD. The CDR3: CAISSTGGINEQFF. The CDR3 DNA sequence: TGTGCCATCAGTTCCACGGGGGGGATCAATGAGCAGTTCTTC.

This clone was counted once. This CDR3 reads CASSLTSGAPYNEQFF. The CDR3 bases are TGTGCCAGCAGCTTAACTAGCGGGGCTCCTTACAATGAGCAGTTCTTC. This chain connects TRBV7-2 to TRBJ2-1; 10 positions match TRBD2. This CDR3 has 16 amino acids. Germline V lookup: CDR1 SGHTA, CDR2 FQGNSA. Trimming at V came to 2 bases and at J to 4 bases, leaving 5 bases not matched to a gene.

This chain connects TRBV28 to TRBJ1-2; 9 bases align to TRBD1. Unmatched junction bases numbered 16, after V lost 10 bases and J lost 7 bases. CDR1 is MDHEN, CDR2 SYDVKM, per germline. This CDR3 spans 15 amino acids. CDR3 sequence reads: CANSPDRGTVGGYTF. The DNA of the CDR3 is TGTGCCAACTCCCCGGACAGGGGAACTGTGGGTGGCTACACCTTC.

This chain links TRBV5-1 with TRBJ2-7; D remains unclear. The CDR3 has 12 amino acids. Germline CDR1 reads SGHRS; CDR2 reads YFSETQ. Trimming took 3 bases from V and 4 from J, leaving 8 bases between them. The chain's CDR3 is CASSSTAYEQYF. Here the CDR3 DNA reads TGCGCCAGCAGCTCCACAGCTTACGAGCAGTACTTC.